These 19 T cell receptor beta chains came from one sample sequenced in a study of T-cell memory formation after mild COVID-19. MiXCR, run by TCRdb on the 5' RACE reads, gives a single entry per CDR3 protein. The data show around 300,000 distinct CDR3 sequences, roughly 18% seen once. The sequenced sample was PBMCs or a T cell subset sorted from them (not recorded which). These receptors all come from a man aged 18 to 35 who had mild COVID-19 (a few samples of this study predate the infection). Cell type and time point are not known.

The chain joins TRBV7-8 to TRBJ2-1, with 10 bases lining up with TRBD2. V dropped 5 bases and J dropped 4; count of bases not matched to a gene: 5. This CDR3 is 15 amino acids long. CDR1 is SGHVS, CDR2 FQNEAQ, per germline. CDR3 in amino acids: CASSQGAGGYNEQFF. For the CDR3, the DNA is TGTGCCAGCAGCCAAGGAGCGGGGGGGTACAATGAGCAGTTCTTC.

This clonotype has only a few counts. This chain connects TRBV29-1 to TRBJ2-5; the D gene is possibly TRBD2 (5 bases). This CDR3 region has 13 residues. Trimming shortened V by 2 bases and J by 1 base, and 8 bases separated the two germline ends. Germline CDR1 SQVTM, CDR2 ANQGSEA. The CDR3 nucleotides read TGCAGCGTTGAAACCGGACTCCAAGAGACCCAGTACTTC. Residues: CSVETGLQETQYF.

CDR3 sequence (DNA): TGCAGTGCTAGATCCCCCTTGGGTTTGGAGACCCAGTACTTC. Residues: CSARSPLGLETQYF. This chain connects TRBV20-1 to TRBJ2-5; D unresolved. V dropped 2 bases and J dropped 5 bases, with 15 bases sitting between them. Germline V gene sequence: CDR1 DFQATT, CDR2 SNEGSKA (reference sequence). The CDR3 runs to 14 residues.

In its sample, this clonotype was seen a few times. This rearrangement joins TRBV5-1 to TRBJ2-7; D is unclear. There are 13 residues in the CDR3. The ends were cut back, 2 bases at V and 1 base at J, with 7 bases in the middle. CDR1 is SGHRS and CDR2 is YFSETQ in the germline V gene. The CDR3 nucleotides are TGCGCCAGCAGCTTTAGGGTTTCCTACGAGCAGTACTTC. Protein sequence: CASSFRVSYEQYF. The complete variable domain, with remaining parts taken from reference TRBV5-1 and TRBJ2-7, reads KAGVTQTPRYLIKTRGQQVTLSCSPISGHRSVSWYQQTPGQGLQFLFEYFSETQRNKGNFPGRFSGRQFSNSRSEMNVSTLELGDSALYLCASSFRVSYEQYFGPGTRLTVT.

V usage is TRBV4-1 and J usage is TRBJ2-3, with D tentatively TRBD2 (6 bases). Trimming stripped 4 bases from V and 2 bases from J, with 10 bases between. Per the germline V gene, CDR1 is MGHRA and CDR2 is YSYEKL. This CDR3 has 14 residues. The CDR3 DNA follows: TGCGCCAGCAGCCGGGACTGGGTCACAGATACGCAGTATTTT. Encoded protein: CASSRDWVTDTQYF.

CDR3 sequence: CASSPAKLLAGGVKTQYF. For the CDR3, the DNA is TGTGCCAGCAGCCCGGCGAAATTACTAGCGGGGGGCGTGAAGACCCAGTACTTC. The gene calls are TRBV7-6 and TRBJ2-5, with 12 bases lining up with TRBD2. CDR1 is SGHVS and CDR2 is FNYEAQ in the germline V gene. V was clipped by 5 bases and J by 6 bases; unmatched bases: 16. CDR3 length equals 18 residues. Supplemented by reference TRBV7-6 and TRBJ2-5, the full variable domain reads GAGVSQSPRYKVTKRGQDVALRCDPISGHVSLYWYRQALGQGPEFLTYFNYEAQQDKSGLPNDRFSAERPEGSISTLTIQRTEQRDSAMYRCASSPAKLLAGGVKTQYFGPGTRLLVL.

This clonotype showed up just a few times. This chain joins TRBV20-1 and TRBJ2-5; the D is unclear. CDR1 is DFQATT, CDR2 SNEGSKA, per germline (reference sequence). The CDR3 spans 13 residues. V lost 1 base and J 0 bases, leaving 6 bases between the germline ends. The CDR3 is CSARAQYQETQYF. CDR3 coding DNA: TGCAGTGCTAGAGCGCAGTACCAAGAGACCCAGTACTTC.

This sequence joins TRBV7-3 and TRBJ2-6, with TRBD2 identical over 9 bases. CDR1 and CDR2 from the germline V gene are SGHTA and FQGTGA. V shed 2 bases, J shed 1 base, and the junction held 3 bases outside the gene matches. CDR3 length equals 17 residues. The CDR3 is CASSLAGGRSGANVLTF. The CDR3 DNA follows: TGTGCCAGCAGCTTAGCGGGGGGGCGGTCTGGGGCCAACGTCCTGACTTTC.

The V call is TRBV12-3 or TRBV12-4, the J call TRBJ1-1; 7 nucleotides match TRBD1. The J segment lost 5 bases and the V segment lost 6 bases, leaving 12 bases of the junction unmatched. CDR3 length: 15 residues. The CDR3 DNA is TGTGCCAGCAGGCCTATTAGGGGGCGAGAAACTGAAGCTTTCTTT. This translates into CASRPIRGRETEAFF.

The V and J genes are TRBV18 and TRBJ2-6; TRBD1 matches at 7 bases. The CDR3 sequence is 14 residues long. Germline CDR1 reads KGHSH; CDR2 reads LQKENI. V was clipped by 4 bases and J by 12 bases; unmatched bases: 9. The chain's CDR3 is CASSLGQPVTVLTF. The CDR3 coding sequence is TGTGCCAGCTCACTGGGACAGCCAGTGACCGTCCTGACTTTC.

The chain couples TRBV6-6 to TRBJ2-2; 8 bases match TRBD2. The length of the CDR3 is 15 residues. Germline V gene data show CDR1 as MNHNY and CDR2 as SVGAGI (reference sequence). V lost 4 bases, J lost 4 bases, and 5 bases stayed unmatched. CDR3 in DNA: TGTGCCAGCAGTTCCACGGGGGGGGTCACCGGGGAGCTGTTTTTT. This sequence encodes CASSSTGGVTGELFF.

This clonotype has just a few counts. The chain joins TRBV5-1 to TRBJ2-5; 7 bases map to TRBD1. The V and J ends lost 2 bases and 0 bases, in that order; junction bases with no gene match: 4. Per germline, CDR1 SGHRS and CDR2 YFSETQ. CDR3 length equals 15 residues. CDR3 region: CASSFIGTDQETQYF. The CDR3 nucleotides read TGCGCCAGCAGCTTCATCGGGACAGACCAAGAGACCCAGTACTTC.

This clonotype was detected only once. The V and J genes are TRBV4-2 and TRBJ2-5, with no clear D. V lost 1 base, J lost 0 bases, and 6 bases lay in between. There are 14 residues in the CDR3. Germline V gene lookup returns CDR1 LGHNA and CDR2 YNFKEQ. CDR3 in amino acids: CASSQVADQETQYF. The CDR3 DNA is TGTGCCAGCAGCCAAGTGGCAGACCAAGAGACCCAGTACTTC.

Only a few counts were recorded for this clonotype. The chain carries TRBV10-3 and TRBJ2-5; D could derive from TRBD1 or TRBD2 (6 bases each). This CDR3 spans 14 amino acids. The germline V and J ends were trimmed by 6 bases and 9 bases, with 20 bases remaining between them. Germline CDR1 reads ENHRY; CDR2 reads SYGVKD. Written as DNA, the CDR3 is TGTGCCATCAGCCCCCATTCGGGGGCCTTGGCCCAGTACTTC. It codes for CAISPHSGALAQYF.

This clonotype was counted many times. V gene TRBV6-5 combines with J gene TRBJ2-6; perhaps TRBD1 as D (5 bases). Germline V gene data show CDR1 as MNHEY and CDR2 as SVGAGI. CDR3 size: 15 residues. V was shortened by 10 bases and J by 4 bases, with 17 bases between the two germline ends. The CDR3 DNA is TGTGCCATTGGCCAGGGATATACCGGGGCCAACGTCCTGACTTTC. Its protein product is CAIGQGYTGANVLTF.

The V gene is TRBV7-2, the J gene TRBJ1-2; D is perhaps TRBD1 (6 bases). The V end lost 0 bases, the J end lost 5 bases, and 16 bases lay between the germline ends. The CDR3 is 16 residues long. The germline V gene encodes CDR1 SGHTA and CDR2 FQGNSA. The CDR3 bases are TGTGCCAGCAGCTTAGCTCTGGACAGACGGGCATATGGCTACACCTTC. This translates into CASSLALDRRAYGYTF.

The sample holds a few counts of this clonotype. The chain carries TRBV6-2 or TRBV6-3 and TRBJ2-7, with 7 bases fitting TRBD2. Germline V CDR1 and CDR2: MNHEY, SVGEGT. The CDR3 is made up of 14 amino acids. The V and J ends lost 8 bases and 0 bases, in that order; junction bases with no gene match: 7. This CDR3 is CASHRDYNSYEQYF. The CDR3, as DNA: TGTGCCAGCCACCGGGACTACAACTCCTACGAGCAGTACTTC.

Only a few counts were recorded for this clonotype. The V gene is TRBV7-2, the J gene TRBJ1-4; D not resolved. Germline CDR1 reads SGHTA; CDR2 reads FQGNSA. V was cut by 5 bases and J by 3 bases, with 16 bases left in between. The CDR3 covers 16 residues. The CDR3: CASSVRLLGSNEKLFF. For the CDR3, the DNA is TGTGCCAGCAGCGTACGTTTATTGGGGTCTAATGAAAAACTGTTTTTT.

This clonotype occurred a few times. J is TRBJ2-5 and V is TRBV7-2; 7 bases align to TRBD2. With 5 bases clipped from V and 5 bases from J, the junction kept 5 bases outside the gene matches. The CDR3 runs 13 residues. Germline CDR1 and CDR2: SGHTA and FQGNSA. The CDR3 sequence: CASSPSGMETQYF. CDR3 sequence (DNA): TGTGCCAGCAGCCCTAGCGGTATGGAGACCCAGTACTTC.